This TCR beta chain is drawn from a study of cytomegalovirus exposure and HLA in healthy donors. Study-wide results and limits: Specific recognition of CMV antigens was confirmed in vitro for three chains (all CMV-associated). Follow-up analysis seemed to connect common viral pathogens with several of the most significant clusters identified. Relative to the approximately 670-donor mean, N-insertions were reportedly fewer in an Asian-associated ancestry cluster in a later analysis. The productive fraction for most TCR beta V segments was about 87% or about 30% in an earlier analysis.

The PCR contained 60 Vbeta and 13 Jbeta primers. The data were produced by immunoSEQ multiplex PCR, yet TCRdb's version contains in-frame clones alone and is incomplete. The sample includes around 110,000 clones, around 70% seen only once; the top ten take 1.6%. About this clone: Antigen unknown.

Sequencing used PBMCs. This clonotype originated in a young woman in good health and CMV-seronegative.

The CDR3 is CASNVGDTHTGELFF. CDR3 sequence (DNA): TGTGCCAGCAACGTGGGGGACACTCACACCGGGGAGCTGTTTTTT. The chain has TRBV9 and TRBJ2-2; D is possibly TRBD1 (6 bases). The CDR3 has 15 amino acids. Germline V gene data show CDR1 as SGDLS and CDR2 as YYNGEE. Trimming took off 6 bases at V and 3 bases at J, with 15 bases between the two ends.